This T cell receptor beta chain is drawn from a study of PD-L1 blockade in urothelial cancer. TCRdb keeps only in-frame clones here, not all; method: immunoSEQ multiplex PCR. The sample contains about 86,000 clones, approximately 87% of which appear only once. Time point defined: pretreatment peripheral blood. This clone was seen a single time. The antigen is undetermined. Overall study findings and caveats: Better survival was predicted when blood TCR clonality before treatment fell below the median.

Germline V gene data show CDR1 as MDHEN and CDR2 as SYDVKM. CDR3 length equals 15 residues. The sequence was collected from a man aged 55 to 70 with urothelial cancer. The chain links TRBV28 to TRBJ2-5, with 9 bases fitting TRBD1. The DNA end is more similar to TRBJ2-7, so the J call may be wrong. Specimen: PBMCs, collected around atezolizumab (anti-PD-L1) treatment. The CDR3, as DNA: TGTGCCAGCAGTTCGCTGACAGGGGGAGGCTACGAGCAGTACTTC. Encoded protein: CASSSLTGGGYEQYF.